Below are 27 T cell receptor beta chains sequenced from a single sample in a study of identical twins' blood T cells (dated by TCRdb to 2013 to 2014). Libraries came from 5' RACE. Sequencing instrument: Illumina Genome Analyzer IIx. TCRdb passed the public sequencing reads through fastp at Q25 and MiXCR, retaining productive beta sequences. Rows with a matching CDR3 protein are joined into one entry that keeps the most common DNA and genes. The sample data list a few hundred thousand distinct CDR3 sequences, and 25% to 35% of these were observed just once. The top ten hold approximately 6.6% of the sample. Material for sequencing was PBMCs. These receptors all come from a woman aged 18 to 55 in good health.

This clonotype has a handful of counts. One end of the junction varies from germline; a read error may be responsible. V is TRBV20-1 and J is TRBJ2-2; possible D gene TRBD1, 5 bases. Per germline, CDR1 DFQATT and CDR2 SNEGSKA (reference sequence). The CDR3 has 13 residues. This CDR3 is CSAYSGNPGELFF. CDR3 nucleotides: TGCAGTGCCTATTCAGGGAACCCCGGGGAGCTGTTTTTT.

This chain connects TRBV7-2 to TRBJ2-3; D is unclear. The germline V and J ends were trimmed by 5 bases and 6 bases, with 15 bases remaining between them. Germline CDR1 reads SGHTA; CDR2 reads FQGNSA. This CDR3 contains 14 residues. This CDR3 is CASSATVGVDTQYF. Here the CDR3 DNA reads TGTGCCAGCAGCGCAACCGTGGGTGTGGATACGCAGTATTTT.

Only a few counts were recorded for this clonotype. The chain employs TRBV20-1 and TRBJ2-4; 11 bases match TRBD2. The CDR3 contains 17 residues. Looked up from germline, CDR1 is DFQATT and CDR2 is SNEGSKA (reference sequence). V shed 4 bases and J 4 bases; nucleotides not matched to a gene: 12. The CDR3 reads CSATMGSGRAVKNIQYF. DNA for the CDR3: TGCAGTGCTACTATGGGTAGCGGGAGGGCCGTTAAAAACATTCAGTACTTC.

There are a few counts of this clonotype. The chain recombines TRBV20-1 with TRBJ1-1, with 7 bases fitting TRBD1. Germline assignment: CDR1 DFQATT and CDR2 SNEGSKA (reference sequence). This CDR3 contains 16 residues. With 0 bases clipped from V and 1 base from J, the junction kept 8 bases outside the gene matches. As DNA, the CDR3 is TGCAGTGCTAGAGATAGAGGGGGCCGACAGAACACTGAAGCTTTCTTT. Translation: CSARDRGGRQNTEAFF.

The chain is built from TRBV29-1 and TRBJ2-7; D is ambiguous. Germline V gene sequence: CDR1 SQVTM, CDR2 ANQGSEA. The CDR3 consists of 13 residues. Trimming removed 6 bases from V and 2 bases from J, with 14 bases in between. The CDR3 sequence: CSVVRPATYEQYF. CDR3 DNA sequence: TGCAGCGTAGTACGGCCGGCTACCTACGAGCAGTACTTC.

The CDR3 loop is CASSDSLTTDTQYF. CDR3 bases: TGCGCCAGCAGTGACAGTTTGACCACAGATACGCAGTATTTT. The chain uses TRBV10-1 and TRBJ2-3, with D uncertain. CDR3 size: 14 residues. Germline V gene lookup returns CDR1 WNHNN and CDR2 SYGVQD (reference sequence). V was trimmed by 3 bases and J by 2 bases, leaving 9 bases between them.

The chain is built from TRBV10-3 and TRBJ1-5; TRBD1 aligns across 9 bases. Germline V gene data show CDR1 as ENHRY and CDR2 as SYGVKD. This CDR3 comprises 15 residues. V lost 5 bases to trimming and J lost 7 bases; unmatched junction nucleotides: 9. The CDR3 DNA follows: TGTGCCATCAGTCCCGGGACAGGGAATTGGCAGCCCCAGCATTTT. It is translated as CAISPGTGNWQPQHF.

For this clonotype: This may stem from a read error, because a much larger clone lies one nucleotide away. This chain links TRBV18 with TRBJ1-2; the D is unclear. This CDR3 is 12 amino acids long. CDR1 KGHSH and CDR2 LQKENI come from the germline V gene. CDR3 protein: CARSEPLIGYTF. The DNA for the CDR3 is TGTGCCCGCTCAGAACCATTGATTGGCTACACCTTC.

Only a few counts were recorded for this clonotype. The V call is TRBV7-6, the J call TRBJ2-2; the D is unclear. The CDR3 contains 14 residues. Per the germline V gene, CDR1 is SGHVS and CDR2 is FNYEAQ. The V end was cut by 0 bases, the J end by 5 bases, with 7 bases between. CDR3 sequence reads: CASSLAHQTGELFF. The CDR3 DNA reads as TGTGCCAGCAGCTTAGCGCACCAAACCGGGGAGCTGTTTTTT.

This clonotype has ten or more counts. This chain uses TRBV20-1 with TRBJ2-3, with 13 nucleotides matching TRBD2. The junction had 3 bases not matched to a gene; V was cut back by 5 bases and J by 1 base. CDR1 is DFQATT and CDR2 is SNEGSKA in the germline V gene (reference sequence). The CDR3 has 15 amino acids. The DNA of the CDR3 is TGCAGTGCTTCCGGGACTAGCGGGGGCACAGATACGCAGTATTTT. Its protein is CSASGTSGGTDTQYF.

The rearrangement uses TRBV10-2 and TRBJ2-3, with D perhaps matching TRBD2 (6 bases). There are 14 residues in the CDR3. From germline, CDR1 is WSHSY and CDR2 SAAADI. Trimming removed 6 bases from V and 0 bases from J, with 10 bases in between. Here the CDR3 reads CASSGGSSTDTQYF. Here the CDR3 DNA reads TGCGCCAGCAGCGGGGGTTCTAGCACAGATACGCAGTATTTT.

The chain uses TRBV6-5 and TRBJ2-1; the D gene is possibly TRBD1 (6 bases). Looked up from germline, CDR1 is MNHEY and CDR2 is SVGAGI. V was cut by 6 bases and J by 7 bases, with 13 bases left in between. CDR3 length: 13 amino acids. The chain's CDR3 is CASRIIQGNEQFF. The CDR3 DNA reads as TGTGCCAGCAGAATTATACAGGGAAATGAGCAGTTCTTC.

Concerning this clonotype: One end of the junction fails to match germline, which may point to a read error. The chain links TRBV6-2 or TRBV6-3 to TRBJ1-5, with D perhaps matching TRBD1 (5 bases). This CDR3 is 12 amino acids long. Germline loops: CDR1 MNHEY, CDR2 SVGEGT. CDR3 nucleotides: TGTGCCGGCAGTTACGTTCCGGGACGGCAGCATTTT. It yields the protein CAGSYVPGRQHF.

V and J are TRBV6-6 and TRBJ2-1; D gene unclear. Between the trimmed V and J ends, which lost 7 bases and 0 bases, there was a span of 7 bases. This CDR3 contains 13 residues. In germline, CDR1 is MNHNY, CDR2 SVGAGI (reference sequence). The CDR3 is CASTISSYNEQFF. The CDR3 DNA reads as TGTGCCAGCACCATTAGCTCCTACAATGAGCAGTTCTTC.

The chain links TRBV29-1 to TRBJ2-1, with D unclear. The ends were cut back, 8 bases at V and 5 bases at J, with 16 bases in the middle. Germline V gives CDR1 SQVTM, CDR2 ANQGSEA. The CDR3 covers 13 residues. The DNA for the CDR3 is TGCAGCTCACGCCCTACCCTGAACAATGAGCAGTTCTTC. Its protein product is CSSRPTLNNEQFF.

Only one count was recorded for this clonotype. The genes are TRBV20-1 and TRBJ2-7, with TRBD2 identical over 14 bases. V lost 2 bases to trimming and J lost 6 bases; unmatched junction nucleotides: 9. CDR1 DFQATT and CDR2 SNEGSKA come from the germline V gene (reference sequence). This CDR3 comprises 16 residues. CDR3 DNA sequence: TGCAGTGCTAGACTTCCAGGACTAGCGGGAGGACTCGAGCAGTACTTC. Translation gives CSARLPGLAGGLEQYF.

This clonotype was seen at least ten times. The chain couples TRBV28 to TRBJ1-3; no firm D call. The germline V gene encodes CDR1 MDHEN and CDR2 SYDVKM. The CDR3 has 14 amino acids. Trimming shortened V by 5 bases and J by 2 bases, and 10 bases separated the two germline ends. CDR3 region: CASSQGITGNTIYF. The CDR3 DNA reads TGTGCCAGCAGTCAAGGGATAACTGGAAACACCATATATTTT.

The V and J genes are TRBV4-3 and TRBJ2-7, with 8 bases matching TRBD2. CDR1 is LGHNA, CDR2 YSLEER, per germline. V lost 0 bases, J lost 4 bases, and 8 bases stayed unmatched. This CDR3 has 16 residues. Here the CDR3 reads CASSQDWDGRVYEQYF. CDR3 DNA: TGCGCCAGCAGCCAAGATTGGGACGGGAGGGTTTACGAGCAGTACTTC.

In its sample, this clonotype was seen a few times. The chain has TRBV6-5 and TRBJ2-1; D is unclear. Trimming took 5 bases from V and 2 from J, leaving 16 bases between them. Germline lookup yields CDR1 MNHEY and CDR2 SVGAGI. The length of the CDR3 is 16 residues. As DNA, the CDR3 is TGTGCCAGCAGTCTTCGGTGGACGGTTACCTACAATGAGCAGTTCTTC. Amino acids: CASSLRWTVTYNEQFF.

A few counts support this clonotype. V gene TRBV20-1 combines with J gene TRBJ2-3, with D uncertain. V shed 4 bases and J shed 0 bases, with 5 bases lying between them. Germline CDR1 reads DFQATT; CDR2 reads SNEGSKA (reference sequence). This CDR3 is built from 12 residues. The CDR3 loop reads CSAMGSTDTQYF. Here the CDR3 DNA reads TGCAGTGCTATGGGTAGCACAGATACGCAGTATTTT.

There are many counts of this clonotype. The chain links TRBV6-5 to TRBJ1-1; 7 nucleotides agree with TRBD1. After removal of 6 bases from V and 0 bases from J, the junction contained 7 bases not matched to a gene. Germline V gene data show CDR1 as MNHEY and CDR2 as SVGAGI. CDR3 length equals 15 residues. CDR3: CASSSSGTVNTEAFF. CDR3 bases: TGTGCCAGCAGCAGCTCCGGGACAGTGAACACTGAAGCTTTCTTT.

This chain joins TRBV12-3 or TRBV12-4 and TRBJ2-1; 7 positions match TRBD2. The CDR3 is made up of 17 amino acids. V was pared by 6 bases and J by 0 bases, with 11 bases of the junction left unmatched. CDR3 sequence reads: CASSLIGGWSSYNEQFF. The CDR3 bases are TGTGCCAGCAGCCTCATCGGGGGGTGGAGCTCCTACAATGAGCAGTTCTTC.

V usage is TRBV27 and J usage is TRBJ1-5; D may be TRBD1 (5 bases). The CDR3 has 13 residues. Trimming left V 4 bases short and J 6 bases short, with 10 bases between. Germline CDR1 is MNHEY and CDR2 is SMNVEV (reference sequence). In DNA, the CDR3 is TGTGCCAGCAGTTCCGGGGGACGTCAGCCCCAGCATTTT. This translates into CASSSGGRQPQHF.

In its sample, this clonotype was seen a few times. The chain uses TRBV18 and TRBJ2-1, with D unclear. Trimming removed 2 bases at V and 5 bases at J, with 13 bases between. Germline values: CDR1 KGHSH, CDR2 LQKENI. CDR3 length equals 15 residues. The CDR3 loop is CASSPMAVGNNEQFF. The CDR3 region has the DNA TGTGCCAGCTCACCAATGGCAGTTGGTAACAATGAGCAGTTCTTC.

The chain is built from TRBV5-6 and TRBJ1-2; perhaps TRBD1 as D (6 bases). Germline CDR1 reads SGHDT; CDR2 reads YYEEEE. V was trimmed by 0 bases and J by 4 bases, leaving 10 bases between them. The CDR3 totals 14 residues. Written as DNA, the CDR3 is TGTGCCAGCAGCTTGGTAGTACAGGGCTATGGCTACACCTTC. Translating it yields CASSLVVQGYGYTF. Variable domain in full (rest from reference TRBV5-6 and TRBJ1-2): DAGVTQSPTHLIKTRGQQVTLRCSPKSGHDTVSWYQQALGQGPQFIFQYYEEEERQRGNFPDRFSGHQFPNYSSELNVNALLLGDSALYLCASSLVVQGYGYTFGSGTRLTVV.

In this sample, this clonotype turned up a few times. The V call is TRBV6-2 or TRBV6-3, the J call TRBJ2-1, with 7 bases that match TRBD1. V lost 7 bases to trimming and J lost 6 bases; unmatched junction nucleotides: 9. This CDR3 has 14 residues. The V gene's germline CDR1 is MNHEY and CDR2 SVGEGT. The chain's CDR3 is CASTPYRGINEQFF. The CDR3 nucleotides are TGTGCCAGCACCCCTTACAGGGGAATCAATGAGCAGTTCTTC.

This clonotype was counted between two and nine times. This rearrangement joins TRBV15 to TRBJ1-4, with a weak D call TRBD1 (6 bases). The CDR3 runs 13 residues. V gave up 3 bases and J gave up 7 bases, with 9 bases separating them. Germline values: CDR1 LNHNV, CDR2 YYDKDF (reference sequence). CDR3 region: CATSRRDIEKLFF. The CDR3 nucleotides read TGTGCCACCAGCAGGCGGGACATTGAAAAACTGTTTTTT.